The 32 T cell receptor beta chains in this list originate from one sample, sequenced in a study of tumor-infiltrating lymphocytes in primary liver carcinoma. Germline DNA was extracted alongside blood RNA, which was obtained from unsorted whole blood. cDNA specific to TCR beta was made from about 0.45 ug of total RNA, with a constant-region primer employed for priming. ARM-PCR, slightly modified, supplied the TCR beta libraries through three nested multiplex PCR rounds. Researchers ran the first two PCR rounds for around 10 cycles each with TRBV1-TRBV30 forward primers and a C-beta reverse primer. TCRdb reprocessed the multiplex PCR reads via MiXCR and lists one record per CDR3 protein. Among 200,000 or so distinct CDR3 sequences listed, approximately 65% were seen once. The sequenced material came from peripheral blood. Receptors originate from a woman aged 55 to 70 with primary liver carcinoma and hepatitis B virus infection.

Concerning this clonotype: This could be a read error, since a much larger clone is one nucleotide away. CDR3 nucleotides: TGTGCCAGCAGGCCCCCCGGGGCGTTCTACGAGCATTACTTC. It translates to CASRPPGAFYEHYF. The chain employs TRBV4-2 and TRBJ2-7; either TRBD1 or TRBD2 may supply D (5 bases each). The CDR3 loop spans 14 amino acids. Germline-derived CDR1 and CDR2 are LGHNA and YNFKEQ.

The chain uses TRBV5-1 and TRBJ2-2, with 8 bases matching TRBD2. The junction had 13 bases not matched to a gene; V was cut back by 1 base and J by 2 bases. The CDR3 runs 19 residues. Germline V gives CDR1 SGHRS, CDR2 YFSETQ. The CDR3: CASSLRGNSGVVNTGELFF. The CDR3 nucleotides read TGCGCCAGCAGCTTGCGAGGGAATAGCGGGGTTGTTAACACCGGGGAGCTGTTTTTT. The full variable domain, completed using reference TRBV5-1 and TRBJ2-2, is KAGVTQTPRYLIKTRGQQVTLSCSPISGHRSVSWYQQTPGQGLQFLFEYFSETQRNKGNFPGRFSGRQFSNSRSEMNVSTLELGDSALYLCASSLRGNSGVVNTGELFFGEGSRLTVL.

Worth noting for this clonotype: Germline and junction disagree at one end, which may indicate a read error. The chain is built from TRBV4-1 and TRBJ1-1, with D unclear. From germline, CDR1 is MGHRA and CDR2 YSYEKL. The CDR3 sequence is 18 residues long. This chain's CDR3 is CANSQDEQLFRGNTEAFF. The CDR3 nucleotides are TGCGCCAACAGCCAAGATGAGCAGCTATTTCGGGGGAACACTGAAGCTTTCTTT.

Turning to this clonotype: This could be a read error, since a much larger clone is one nucleotide away. The gene calls are TRBV6-5 and TRBJ1-2; D is unresolved. Trimming left V 3 bases short and J 8 bases short, with 16 bases between. Germline V CDR1 and CDR2: MNHEY, SVGAGI. CDR3 length: 14 residues. The CDR3 DNA sequence: TGTGCCAGCAGTTATTTACAGTGGGCGCGCGGCTACACCTTC. It codes for CASSYLQWARGYTF.

Comments on this clonotype: The junction differs from germline at one of its ends, possibly a read error. The genes are TRBV12-3 or TRBV12-4 and TRBJ1-2, with TRBD1 matching over 7 bases. The CDR3 has 17 residues. CDR3 coding DNA: TGTGCCAGCACTTTCAGCAAATCAGGGGGTGCAGGTAGTGGCTATACCTTC. This translates into CASTFSKSGGAGSGYTF.

Notes on this clonotype: This may be a read error: a much more frequent sequence differs by one nucleotide. J is TRBJ2-1 and V is TRBV6-2 or TRBV6-3; D gene uncertain. Looked up from germline, CDR1 is MNHEY and CDR2 is SVGEGT. The CDR3 is made up of 11 amino acids. The chain's CDR3 is CASSRNNEEFF. The CDR3, as DNA: TGTGCCAGCAGCCGCAACAATGAGGAGTTCTTC.

Points on this clonotype: A much more abundant neighbour one base away suggests this may be a read error. The chain has TRBV12-3 or TRBV12-4 and TRBJ2-3; D ambiguous. V lost 5 bases, J lost 6 bases, and 9 bases lay in between. This CDR3 has 12 amino acids. This CDR3 reads CASSIQSDTQYF. The CDR3, as DNA: TGTGCCAGCAGTATCCAATCGGATACGCAGTATTTT.

This clonotype was detected ten times or more. The chain links TRBV29-1 to TRBJ2-1, with 9 bases lining up with TRBD2. The germline CDR1 and CDR2 sequences are SQVTM and ANQGSEA. J gave up 7 bases and V 5 bases, and 12 bases lay outside the gene matches. CDR3 length: 15 residues. The CDR3 region has the DNA TGCAGCGTTCAAGGGGAGCGGGAGGTCGGAAATGAGCAGTTCTTC. Amino acid sequence: CSVQGEREVGNEQFF.

The chain combines TRBV11-2 with TRBJ2-1, with D possibly matching TRBD1 (6 bases). CDR1 is SGHAT, CDR2 FQNNGV, per germline. The V gene lost 4 bases and the J gene lost 7 bases, with 35 bases spanning the gap. This CDR3 is 21 amino acids long. The CDR3, as DNA: TGTGCCAGCAGCTCCCGCCCCAGGGGTGCGGGCGGAAATCGCGAGTCAAATGAGCAGTTCTTC. Its protein is CASSSRPRGAGGNRESNEQFF.

For this clonotype: A clone one base away is much larger, so this may be a read error. The V call is TRBV6-1, the J call TRBJ2-6; D might be TRBD1 (5 bases). Germline V gene data show CDR1 as MNHNS and CDR2 as SASEGT. The CDR3 runs to 15 residues. The CDR3 here is CANSEGVSGANVLTF. CDR3 coding DNA: TGTGCCAACAGTGAAGGGGTCTCTGGGGCCAACGTCCTGACTTTC.

This clonotype was observed once. The gene calls are TRBV6-1 and TRBJ1-2; D is unclear. This CDR3 is built from 13 residues. Germline V gene data show CDR1 as MNHNS and CDR2 as SASEGT. Trimming removed 7 bases at V and 4 bases at J, with 13 bases between. The CDR3 is CASTRNGPYGYTF. The DNA of the CDR3 is TGTGCCAGCACTCGGAACGGTCCCTATGGCTACACCTTC.

A single count supports this clonotype. This sequence joins TRBV28 and TRBJ2-5, with D possibly being TRBD2 (6 bases). CDR1 and CDR2 from the germline V gene are MDHEN and SYDVKM. The CDR3 sequence is 15 residues long. Trimming left V 3 bases short and J 9 bases short, with 20 bases between. The CDR3 DNA follows: TGTGCCAGCAGTTTCGCACGTCCCGTAGGGGAGGCCCAGTACTTC. Protein: CASSFARPVGEAQYF.

Concerning this clonotype: A much larger clone differs by one base, so this may be a read error. The V call is TRBV7-8, the J call TRBJ2-2; TRBD2 might be the D (6 bases). Germline-derived CDR1 and CDR2 are SGHVS and FQNEAQ. CDR3 length equals 16 residues. Trimming shortened V by 1 base and J by 0 bases, and 9 bases separated the two germline ends. CDR3 coding DNA: TGTGCCAGCAGCTTAGATCGGGGGACGAACACCGGGGAGCTGTTTTTT. It specifies CASSLDRGTNTGELFF.

A remark on this clonotype: With a much larger clone just one base away, this may be a read error. CDR3 amino acids: CASSPPRTGNERFF. The DNA for the CDR3 is TGTGCCAGCAGTCCCCCCCGGACAGGGAATGAGCGGTTCTTC. V usage is TRBV28 and J usage is TRBJ2-1; TRBD1 matches at 8 bases. The CDR3 has 14 amino acids. From germline, CDR1 is MDHEN and CDR2 SYDVKM.

Note on this clonotype: A junction end diverges from the germline sequence, so it may reflect a read error. The rearrangement links TRBV11-2 to TRBJ1-2; D remains ambiguous. Per germline, CDR1 SGHAT and CDR2 FQNNGV. This CDR3 region has 13 residues. The CDR3 nucleotides read TGTGCCTGCAGCTTAGCTGGGGTCCATGGCTACACCTTC. The encoded protein is CACSLAGVHGYTF.

The rearrangement joins TRBV5-1 to TRBJ2-1, with D unclear. The CDR3 consists of 12 residues. The germline V gene encodes CDR1 SGHRS and CDR2 YFSETQ. V was clipped by 0 bases and J by 8 bases, with 6 bases between them. CDR3 DNA sequence: TGCGCCAGCAGCTTGGGGGCCTATGAGCAGTTCTTC. Its protein product is CASSLGAYEQFF.

By share of the sample, this clonotype is medium-sized. The gene calls are TRBV6-1 and TRBJ1-5, with D hard to call. The germline gives CDR1 MNHNS, CDR2 SASEGT. CDR3 length: 15 residues. V lost 1 base, J lost 1 base, and 8 bases lay in between. CDR3 nucleotide sequence: TGTGCCAGCAGTGAAGACGGAGGGAGCAATCAGCCCCAGCATTTT. Protein product: CASSEDGGSNQPQHF.

A remark on this clonotype: The junction departs from the called germline gene at one end, perhaps through a read error. The rearrangement uses TRBV4-1 and TRBJ1-3; the D gene is possibly TRBD1 (6 bases). Germline V gives CDR1 MGHRA, CDR2 YSYEKL. The CDR3 is made up of 16 amino acids. The CDR3 reads CASSPVDSGSVNTTYF. Written as DNA, the CDR3 is TGCGCCAGCAGCCCCGTGGACAGCGGCTCTGTAAACACCACATATTTT.

V is TRBV6-2 or TRBV6-3 and J is TRBJ1-1; a possible D gene is TRBD1 (6 bases). The CDR3 covers 15 residues. Looked up from germline, CDR1 is MNHEY and CDR2 is SVGEGT. Deletions cut 7 bases from V and 6 bases from J, with 21 bases between. Here the CDR3 DNA reads TGTGCCAGCAAACCTAGAGGGGGGGTGAGCGCTGAAGCTTTCTTT. It encodes CASKPRGGVSAEAFF.

This clonotype was counted once. A much larger clonotype is one base distant, so this may be a read error. V and J are TRBV12-3 or TRBV12-4 and TRBJ2-2, with 16 bases aligning to TRBD2. There are 18 residues in the CDR3. CDR3 amino acids: CANSATGTSGRVTGELFF. The CDR3 bases are TGTGCCAACAGTGCCACCGGGACTAGCGGGAGGGTCACCGGGGAGCTGTTTTTT.

This clonotype was observed many times. CDR3 protein: CASSSRGTSGRSDEQYF. CDR3 bases: TGTGCCAGCAGCTCTAGGGGCACTAGCGGGAGGTCGGACGAGCAGTACTTC. The gene calls are TRBV11-2 and TRBJ2-7, with 12 bases matching TRBD2. Trimming cost V 4 bases and J 5 bases; bases outside gene matches: 12. This CDR3 has 17 amino acids. Looked up from germline, CDR1 is SGHAT and CDR2 is FQNNGV.

To note about this clonotype: This may stem from a read error, because a much larger clone lies one nucleotide away. For the CDR3, the DNA is TGTGCCAGCAGCGAGACCGGGACATCCATATACAATGAGCAGTTCTTC. Protein sequence: CASSETGTSIYNEQFF. V is TRBV5-4 and J is TRBJ2-1; TRBD1 is a possible D gene (6 bases). V lost 4 bases, J lost 4 bases, and 18 bases lay in between. This CDR3 is built from 16 residues. Germline CDR1 is SGHNT and CDR2 is YYREEE (reference sequence). Full variable domain (outside the CDR3, taken from reference TRBV5-4 and TRBJ2-1): ETGVTQSPTHLIKTRGQQVTLRCSSQSGHNTVSWYQQALGQGPQFIFQYYREEENGRGNFPPRFSGLQFPNYSSELNVNALELDDSALYLCASSETGTSIYNEQFFGPGTRLTVL.

A remark on this clonotype: At one end the junction does not follow the germline gene, possibly because of a read error. V is TRBV11-2 and J is TRBJ2-3, with unresolved D. In germline, CDR1 is SGHAT, CDR2 FQNNGV. This CDR3 contains 15 residues. For the CDR3, the DNA is TGTGCCAGCAGCTTAGATGGAAGAATGGCAGGTACGCAATATTTT. It encodes CASSLDGRMAGTQYF.

Comments on this clonotype: A read error may be the cause here, since a much bigger clone is one base away. V usage is TRBV28 and J usage is TRBJ1-3; D is uncertain. There are 14 residues in the CDR3. V was cut by 2 bases and J by 0 bases, with 5 bases left in between. Germline V gene data show CDR1 as MDHEN and CDR2 as SYDVKM. The CDR3 protein is CASSLLCSGNTIYF. As DNA, the CDR3 is TGTGCCAGCAGTTTACTCTGCTCTGGAAACACCATATATTTT.

This clonotype has at least ten counts. The chain carries TRBV4-1 and TRBJ1-1; 8 positions agree with TRBD1. The CDR3 length is 16 residues. CDR1 MGHRA and CDR2 YSYEKL come from the germline V gene. After removal of 0 bases from V and 3 bases from J, the junction contained 6 bases not matched to a gene. The CDR3 DNA sequence: TGCGCCAGCAGCCAAGACCCCAGGGGGCTCGACACTGAAGCTTTCTTT. Translation: CASSQDPRGLDTEAFF.

This sequence joins TRBV28 and TRBJ1-1, with TRBD1 matching 10 bases. This CDR3 has 16 residues. Germline CDR1 and CDR2: MDHEN and SYDVKM. V lost 6 bases to trimming and J lost 4 bases; unmatched junction nucleotides: 11. The CDR3 loop reads CASSQDRGLGSTEAFF. In DNA form, the CDR3 reads TGTGCCAGCAGCCAAGACAGGGGGCTGGGGAGCACTGAAGCTTTCTTT. The full variable domain, completed using reference TRBV28 and TRBJ1-1, is DVKVTQSSRYLVKRTGEKVFLECVQDMDHENMFWYRQDPGLGLRLIYFSYDVKMKEKGDIPEGYSVSREKKERFSLILESASTNQTSMYLCASSQDRGLGSTEAFFGQGTRLTVV.

This clonotype appeared a few times. Just one base apart from a much larger clone, this may be a read error. The chain employs TRBV6-5 and TRBJ1-5; D remains ambiguous. V was trimmed by 8 bases and J by 0 bases, leaving 8 bases between them. The CDR3 covers 13 residues. Per germline, CDR1 MNHEY and CDR2 SVGAGI. Here the CDR3 reads CASQLDSNQPQHF. The CDR3 region has the DNA TGTGCCAGCCAGCTTGATAGCAATCAGCCCCAGCATTTT.

A note on this clonotype: Germline is not matched at one junction end, which may reflect a read error. The V call is TRBV4-1, the J call TRBJ2-2, with unresolved D. This CDR3 has 15 residues. CDR1 and CDR2 from the germline V gene are MGHRA and YSYEKL. CDR3 sequence reads: CASSPIATNTGELFF. The CDR3, as DNA: TGCGCTAGCAGCCCCATAGCTACGAACACCGGGGAGCTGTTTTTT.

CDR3 amino acids: CASSQVDIGSPTRELFF. The DNA of the CDR3 is TGCGCCAGCAGCCAAGTAGACATAGGATCTCCGACCAGGGAGCTGTTTTTT. The chain combines TRBV4-1 with TRBJ2-2, with D uncertain. Germline CDR1 MGHRA, CDR2 YSYEKL. The CDR3 totals 17 residues. The V end lost 1 base, the J end lost 9 bases, and 21 bases lay between the germline ends.

There are many counts of this clonotype. V gene TRBV6-1 combines with J gene TRBJ1-5, with a possible D match to TRBD1 (5 bases). From germline, CDR1 is MNHNS and CDR2 SASEGT. CDR3 length: 15 amino acids. The germline V and J ends were trimmed by 2 bases and 0 bases, with 8 bases remaining between them. The CDR3 sequence is CASSERTFSNQPQHF. The CDR3 coding sequence is TGTGCCAGCAGTGAACGGACATTTAGCAATCAGCCCCAGCATTTT.

With regard to this clonotype: As the CDR3 is not closed by the conserved phenylalanine or tryptophan, this likely results from a read error. Because the CDR3's place on the DNA is in doubt, the DNA is left out and the CDR3 is given as listed by TCRdb. The chain joins TRBV11-2 to TRBJ2-1; the table's D gene call, TRBD1, was not cross checked with the DNA. The CDR3 has 13 amino acids, counting both end residues. Germline assignment: CDR1 SGHAT and CDR2 FQNNGV. CDR3 protein: CASSFRKGNEQLL.

As regards this clonotype: Since the CDR3 does not end with the conserved phenylalanine or tryptophan, this likely comes from a read error. The J gene is TRBJ2-3, the V gene TRBV7-9; D is unresolved. Looked up from germline, CDR1 is SEHNR and CDR2 is FQNEAQ (reference sequence). The CDR3 spans 11 residues. The CDR3 region is CTSSITDTQYS. The CDR3 coding sequence is TGTACCAGCAGCATCACGGATACGCAGTATTCT.